The source of this T cell receptor (beta chain) is a study of blood T cell repertoires in COVID-19. Study in general: Samples representing acute and convalescent COVID-19 were sourced from the United States, Italy and Spain. T cells, B-cell-depleted T cells, or PBMCs supplied cDNA or gDNA.

In the original processing: For nucleated cells, counts were estimated from reference gene primer amplification. Some clones are missing from TCRdb's copy, which holds only in-frame ones; the method was immunoSEQ multiplex PCR. The V and J calls and clone size come from that table; D and trimming were worked out from the DNA. The data hold about 170,000 clones, with more than 75% observed a single time. Trimming took off 5 bases at V and 1 base at J, with 12 bases between the two ends. The CDR3 is made up of 14 amino acids. The germline gives CDR1 LNHDA, CDR2 SQIVND (reference sequence). The gene calls are TRBV19 and TRBJ2-7; D is possibly TRBD2 (5 bases). The sequence came from a man between 18 and 29 years old with COVID-19, enrolled during active disease. Sequenced material: peripheral blood. The CDR3 DNA sequence: TGTGCCAGTAGTCCCGGCCGGGGATCCTACGAGCAGTACTTC. This codes for CASSPGRGSYEQYF.